A single sample is the source of the 4 T cell receptor beta chains below, sequenced in a study of graft-versus-host responses after intestinal transplantation. Data came from immunoSEQ multiplex PCR; TCRdb stores just in-frame clones and leaves some out. The sample contains 80,000 to 95,000 clones, approximately 94% of which appear only once. Their target antigens are unknown. Sequenced material: unstimulated CD8+ T cells sorted from spleen or lymph node cells, taken before intestinal transplant. The source of these receptors is a human donor who received an intestinal transplant.

This clone was recorded a few times. The chain joins TRBV19 to TRBJ2-7; D call uncertain. The CDR3 length is 11 residues. Germline assignment: CDR1 LNHDA and CDR2 SQIVND (reference sequence). V shed 5 bases and J shed 3 bases, with 5 bases lying between them. The chain's CDR3 is CASSPGYEQYF. The CDR3 nucleotides read TGTGCCAGTAGTCCCGGCTACGAGCAGTACTTC.

The rearrangement links TRBV5-6 to TRBJ2-1; the D is unclear. Germline values: CDR1 SGHDT, CDR2 YYEEEE. The CDR3 is made up of 12 amino acids. The V gene lost 1 base and the J gene lost 6 bases, with 5 bases spanning the gap. Here the CDR3 DNA reads TGTGCCAGCAGCTTGTCTCGCAATGAGCAGTTCTTC. Encoded protein: CASSLSRNEQFF.

This chain joins TRBV23-1 and TRBJ2-3; 9 bases agree with TRBD1. TRBV23-1 is identified as an open reading frame with a role that is uncertain. The CDR3 spans 17 residues. V trimming: 4 bases; J trimming: 1 base; junction bases outside the gene matches: 9. This CDR3 is CASSPQGATEGTDTQYF. In DNA form, the CDR3 reads TGCGCCAGCAGTCCACAGGGGGCAACCGAGGGCACAGATACGCAGTATTTT.

The chain carries TRBV30 and TRBJ2-3; TRBD2 agrees at 10 bases. V was pared by 1 base and J by 3 bases, with 7 bases of the junction left unmatched. This CDR3 has 16 amino acids. The V gene's germline CDR1 is GTSNPN and CDR2 SVGIG (reference sequence). As DNA, the CDR3 is TGTGCCTGGAGTGGGGGAGCGGGGGGGTTTACAGATACGCAGTATTTT. Protein product: CAWSGGAGGFTDTQYF.